This TCR beta chain derives from a study of OX40 agonist ivuxolimab in advanced cancers. Regarding the study as a whole: The work left the antigen specificity of expanded peripheral T cells undetermined. Within 6 weeks, CD4+ and CD8+ blood T cells expanded clonally at 0.1 to 3.0 mg/kg. The mean number of expanded clones was higher in CD8+ T cells than in CD4+.

Sequencing used immunoSEQ multiplex PCR; TCRdb keeps in-frame clones, though not all of them. The data contain 14,000 to 15,000 clones, about 80% of them singletons. Autoimmune disease history or systemic immunosuppression led to patients being barred. About this clone itself: Its antigen is undetermined.

The V and J ends lost 5 bases and 0 bases respectively, with 10 bases between them. The germline V gene has CDR1 MNHNS and CDR2 SASEGT. The CDR3 runs to 14 residues. Sample: CD4+ or CD8+ T cells sorted from blood, taken in a trial of the OX40 agonist ivuxolimab. This receptor was taken from an adult with an advanced solid tumor such as melanoma, head and neck, liver or kidney cancer. This chain uses TRBV6-1 with TRBJ1-1; D remains unclear. CDR3 in amino acids: CASSHLSVNTEAFF. The CDR3 DNA sequence: TGTGCCAGCAGTCACCTATCAGTGAACACTGAAGCTTTCTTT.